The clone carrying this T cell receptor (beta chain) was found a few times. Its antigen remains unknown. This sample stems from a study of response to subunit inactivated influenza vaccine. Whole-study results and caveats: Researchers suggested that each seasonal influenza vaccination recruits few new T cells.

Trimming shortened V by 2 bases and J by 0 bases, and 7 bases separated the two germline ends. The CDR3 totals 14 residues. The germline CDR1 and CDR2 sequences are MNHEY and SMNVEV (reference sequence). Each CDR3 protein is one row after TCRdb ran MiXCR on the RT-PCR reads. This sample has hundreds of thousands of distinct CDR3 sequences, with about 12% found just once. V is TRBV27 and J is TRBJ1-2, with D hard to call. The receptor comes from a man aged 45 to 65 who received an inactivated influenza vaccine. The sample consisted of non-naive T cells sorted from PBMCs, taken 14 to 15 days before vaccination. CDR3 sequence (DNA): TGTGCCAGCAGTTTAAGAGGGTCTAACTATGGCTACACCTTC. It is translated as CASSLRGSNYGYTF.